The clone carrying this TCR beta chain was seen a few times. These data originate in a study of blood T cell repertoires in COVID-19. About the research overall: In each case, the material was cDNA or gDNA derived from T cells, B-cell-depleted T cells, or PBMCs.

Sequencing was performed with immunoSEQ multiplex PCR; in TCRdb, only in-frame clones are kept and a portion is missing. The data hold about 300,000 clones, with 86% observed a single time. This CDR3 region has 14 residues. Germline V lookup: CDR1 LGHNA, CDR2 YNFKEQ. V gave up 0 bases and J gave up 5 bases, with 10 bases separating them. The specimen was PBMCs or T cells enriched from blood (not recorded which). The rearrangement joins TRBV4-2 to TRBJ1-2; D gene ambiguous. The TCR was taken from a man aged 25 to 45 who had recovered from COVID-19. CDR3 sequence (DNA): TGTGCCAGCAGCCAAGAAGAGACGGAGTATGGCTACACCTTC. It specifies CASSQEETEYGYTF.